The T cell receptor (beta chain) described here comes from a study of cytomegalovirus exposure and HLA in healthy donors (dated by TCRdb to 2015 to 2018). Regarding the research as a whole: According to a later analysis, one platform produced both the 120 validation repertoires and the 720 or so repertoires of the first cohort. The study aimed to test whether cataloging public T cell receptors could reveal signatures of past pathogen exposure. Besides the first cohort of more than 650 subjects, a separate validation cohort made up of 120 different subjects was used. High-throughput TCR immunosequencing, statistical association of individual TCRs with disease status, and machine learning were combined to predict cytomegalovirus infection status.

In the case of this clone: Its antigen remains unidentified. Base qualities are not provided; no much larger clone lies one nucleotide away.

The library relied on the immunoSEQ multiplex PCR assay. Per the authors' processing: A statistical classification framework was built to diagnose cytomegalovirus status from the catalog of TCR beta chain sequences. TCRdb holds this immuneACCESS table with in-frame rearrangements only. Some clones are missing; in checked studies, unresolved V genes explain under half, and the rest has no known cause. The V and J calls and the clone size are those of that table, but D and trimming were determined from the DNA. Recorded for this sample are 130,000 to 150,000 clones; approximately 88% of them occurred a single time. The ten largest clonotypes hold less than 5.5% of the sample. The donors belonged to the validation cohort of about 120 subjects, which was separate from the roughly 680-subject first cohort. Broader findings and caveats from the paper: The validation cohort had no HLA typing available for a later analysis, so co-occurrence within that cohort was assessed over all 120 or so repertoires. In the study, approximately 160 TCR beta chains were listed as associated with cytomegalovirus. A later analysis found that TCRs clustered in the first cohort also tended to co-occur in the 120 validation repertoires, with 94% of cluster scores above 0. Most TCR sequences were observed very rarely across donors, whereas some public TCRs were present in many individuals. Three of the identified cytomegalovirus-associated TCR beta chains were confirmed in vitro to be specific for cytomegalovirus antigens. Cytomegalovirus status was reported to be diagnosed by the classifier with high specificity and sensitivity in both the original and validation cohorts. The authors suggested that the approach could potentially be generalized to other disease states and immunological phenotypes.

According to the germline V gene (reference sequence), CDR1 reads PRHDT and CDR2 reads FYEKMQ. Deletion took 5 bases off V and 2 bases off J, with a span of 7 bases between the germline ends. The CDR3 measures 13 amino acids from cysteine to phenylalanine. Only the CDR3 DNA is retained, 39 bases long and in frame from the first base. Rearrangement joined TRBV13 to TRBJ1-5; no D segment can be confidently identified. Source material: PBMCs. The origin of this receptor is a man aged 18 to 29 in good health and CMV-seropositive. CDR3 protein: CASSLRGNQPQHF. The bases read TGTGCCAGCAGCCTTCGGGGCAATCAGCCCCAGCATTTT.